These 30 T cell receptor beta chains came from one sample sequenced in a study of post-analysis software for immune sequencing data. Study results and caveats: Five TRBV segments appeared more often in patients than in controls, and TRBV5-6, TRBV5-1 and TRBV20-1 were among these.

Libraries were made from TCR beta cDNA, and they carried unique molecular identifiers. MiXCR was run by TCRdb on the PCR reads, yielding one entry per CDR3 protein. Of about 820,000 distinct CDR3 sequences in the sample, approximately 53% are singletons; the top ten hold about 4.5%. Antigens of these TCRs are unknown. The sample was blood. The receptors come from a girl between 5 and 17 years old with multiple sclerosis.

V usage is TRBV29-1 and J usage is TRBJ2-5; 10 bases agree with TRBD2. The V and J ends lost 7 bases and 5 bases, in that order; junction bases with no gene match: 10. This CDR3 has 14 amino acids. Germline CDR1 SQVTM, CDR2 ANQGSEA. The DNA of the CDR3 is TGCAGCGCCCGGACTAGCGGAGCGCCCGAGACCCAGTACTTC. It specifies CSARTSGAPETQYF.

Concerning this clonotype: At one end, the junction sequence differs from germline, possibly due to a read error. The V call is TRBV6-5, the J call TRBJ2-3, with 12 bases fitting TRBD2. The CDR3 sequence is 16 residues long. Germline-derived CDR1 and CDR2 are MNHEY and SVGAGI. The CDR3 region is CASRTLAGGGTNTQYF. Here the CDR3 DNA reads TGTGCCAGCAGGACACTAGCGGGAGGCGGCACAAATACGCAGTATTTT.

This clonotype turned up a few times. V usage is TRBV6-5 and J usage is TRBJ1-2, with D possibly TRBD1 on 5 matching bases. V dropped 5 bases and J dropped 0 bases, with 13 bases sitting between them. Germline V lookup: CDR1 MNHEY, CDR2 SVGAGI. This CDR3 comprises 15 residues. DNA for the CDR3: TGTGCCAGCAGTCCCCTAGGGGTTCCTAACTATGGCTACACCTTC. Translated: CASSPLGVPNYGYTF.

There are a few counts of this clonotype. This chain joins TRBV4-1 and TRBJ2-7; TRBD1 aligns across 9 bases. This CDR3 region has 15 residues. With V trimmed by 1 base and J by 4 bases, 5 bases remained unmatched. Germline loops: CDR1 MGHRA, CDR2 YSYEKL. The CDR3: CASSQGDREGYEQYF. The CDR3 DNA reads TGCGCCAGCAGCCAAGGGGACAGGGAGGGTTACGAGCAGTACTTC.

This chain links TRBV12-3 or TRBV12-4 with TRBJ2-1; D not resolved. The CDR3 is 12 residues long. V was pared by 5 bases and J by 7 bases, with 9 bases between. CDR3 residues: CASSPIENEQFF. In DNA form, the CDR3 reads TGTGCCAGCAGTCCCATTGAGAATGAGCAGTTCTTC.

The genes are TRBV11-2 and TRBJ1-5, with D possibly TRBD1 on 5 matching bases. Germline lookup yields CDR1 SGHAT and CDR2 FQNNGV. The V and J ends lost 0 bases and 2 bases respectively, with 17 bases between them. The CDR3 totals 18 residues. The CDR3 protein is CASSLERDSRGGNQPQHF. In DNA form, the CDR3 reads TGTGCCAGCAGCTTAGAACGGGACTCCCGAGGAGGCAATCAGCCCCAGCATTTT.

This clonotype has a handful of counts. This chain uses TRBV15 with TRBJ2-7; D not certain. Germline V gives CDR1 LNHNV, CDR2 YYDKDF (reference sequence). This CDR3 has 16 residues. Between the trimmed V and J ends, which lost 1 base and 3 bases, there was a span of 16 bases. The CDR3 protein is CATSRALTERRYEQYF. Written as DNA, the CDR3 is TGTGCCACCAGCAGAGCCCTGACTGAGCGCCGCTACGAGCAGTACTTC.

CDR3 region: CSDTTGNLNTEAFF. In DNA form, the CDR3 reads TGCAGCGACACCACAGGGAATTTGAACACTGAAGCTTTCTTT. The chain has TRBV29-1 and TRBJ1-1; the D gene is possibly TRBD1 (6 bases). CDR3 length: 14 residues. Germline loops: CDR1 SQVTM, CDR2 ANQGSEA. Trimming shortened V by 7 bases and J by 0 bases, and 15 bases separated the two germline ends.

This chain connects TRBV29-1 to TRBJ1-5, with 7 bases identical to TRBD1. CDR1 SQVTM and CDR2 ANQGSEA come from the germline V gene. After removal of 0 bases from V and 3 bases from J, the junction contained 5 bases not matched to a gene. This CDR3 spans 15 amino acids. CDR3 nucleotides: TGCAGCGTTGAAGATGCGACAGGGTACAATCAGCCCCAGCATTTT. As protein: CSVEDATGYNQPQHF.

Points on this clonotype: Its ends do not fully match the called genes, so a read error is possible. This chain connects TRBV5-1 to TRBJ2-3, with TRBD2 matching 7 bases. The germline V gene has CDR1 SGHRS and CDR2 YFSETQ. This CDR3 is 16 amino acids long. CDR3 sequence (DNA): TGCGCCAACAGCTTGGATGCTAGCGGAGTCACAGATACGCAGTATTTT. It is translated as CANSLDASGVTDTQYF. The complete variable domain, with remaining parts taken from reference TRBV5-1 and TRBJ2-3, reads KAGVTQTPRYLIKTRGQQVTLSCSPISGHRSVSWYQQTPGQGLQFLFEYFSETQRNKGNFPGRFSGRQFSNSRSEMNVSTLELGDSALYLCANSLDASGVTDTQYFGPGTRLTVL.

This clonotype was counted between two and nine times. V gene TRBV4-1 combines with J gene TRBJ2-5; the match to TRBD2 covers 10 bases. The CDR3 loop spans 17 amino acids. Germline CDR1 MGHRA, CDR2 YSYEKL. V shed 6 bases and J 2 bases; nucleotides not matched to a gene: 12. Here the CDR3 DNA reads TGCGCCAGCAGTCAGGGTTACGGGACTAGCGAACAAGAGACCCAGTACTTC. It encodes CASSQGYGTSEQETQYF.

This sequence joins TRBV7-3 and TRBJ2-1; maybe TRBD2 (6 bases). Germline values: CDR1 SGHTA, CDR2 FQGTGA. V dropped 1 base and J dropped 6 bases, with 13 bases sitting between them. The CDR3 runs to 15 residues. For the CDR3, the DNA is TGTGCCAGCAGCTTAAACGGGAGATTCGGCAATGAGCAGTTCTTC. This encodes CASSLNGRFGNEQFF.

V gene TRBV4-2 combines with J gene TRBJ2-1; 13 bases map to TRBD2. The CDR3 totals 18 residues. The germline V gene encodes CDR1 LGHNA and CDR2 YNFKEQ. V was pared by 3 bases and J by 7 bases, with 12 bases of the junction left unmatched. As DNA, the CDR3 is TGTGCCAGCAGCCAGCAGGCACTAGCGGGAGGGCCGAGGAATGAGCAGTTCTTC. Translation: CASSQQALAGGPRNEQFF.

This clonotype was seen only once. The V and J genes are TRBV7-2 and TRBJ2-7; D is unclear. The CDR3 loop spans 13 amino acids. Germline assignment: CDR1 SGHTA and CDR2 FQGNSA. The V end lost 3 bases, the J end lost 5 bases, and 11 bases lay between the germline ends. The CDR3 DNA reads TGTGCCAGCAGCTTCGCCGGTTTCAACGAGCAGTACTTC. Its protein is CASSFAGFNEQYF.

V and J are TRBV10-3 and TRBJ1-2; 10 nucleotides match TRBD1. This CDR3 is 14 amino acids long. CDR1 and CDR2 from the germline V gene are ENHRY and SYGVKD. J was trimmed by 3 bases and V by 6 bases; bases with no gene match: 4. This CDR3 is CAISHGQGDYGYTF. CDR3 sequence (DNA): TGTGCCATCAGCCACGGACAGGGGGACTATGGCTACACCTTC.

This clonotype was detected a few times. The CDR3 region has the DNA TGTGCCAGCAGCTTAAAGGCCGAGGGGCCTAGGAATGTACCAGATACGCAGTATTTT. Amino acids: CASSLKAEGPRNVPDTQYF. The rearrangement links TRBV7-3 to TRBJ2-3; D could derive from TRBD1 or TRBD2 (5 bases each). The CDR3 is 19 residues long. Deletions cut 1 base from V and 4 bases from J, with 24 bases between. CDR1 SGHTA and CDR2 FQGTGA come from the germline V gene.

The genes are TRBV20-1 and TRBJ1-2, with D possibly TRBD1 on 6 matching bases. The CDR3 runs 12 residues. Trimming shortened V by 1 base and J by 8 bases, and 11 bases separated the two germline ends. Germline V gives CDR1 DFQATT, CDR2 SNEGSKA (reference sequence). CDR3 in DNA: TGCAGTGCTAGAGGCCCAGGGGAGGGCTACACCTTC. Protein sequence: CSARGPGEGYTF.

The table lists this clonotype with a count of one. The junction and the germline gene differ at one end; a read error may be behind it. The chain uses TRBV12-3 or TRBV12-4 and TRBJ2-1; TRBD2 matches at 7 bases. CDR3 length equals 15 residues. CDR3 DNA: TGTGCCTGCAGTTTATCTGCGGGAGCCCGCAATGAGCAGTTCTTC. It is translated as CACSLSAGARNEQFF.

This chain connects TRBV9 to TRBJ1-1; no clear D. CDR1 and CDR2 (germline): SGDLS, YYNGEE. Trimming removed 2 bases at V and 3 bases at J, with 8 bases between. The CDR3 is made up of 13 amino acids. CDR3: CASSVDSYTEAFF. CDR3 nucleotides: TGTGCCAGCAGCGTGGACTCCTACACTGAAGCTTTCTTT.

This clonotype was counted between two and nine times. The V and J genes are TRBV6-6 and TRBJ1-2, with D hard to call. Between the trimmed V and J ends, which lost 5 bases and 2 bases, there was a span of 9 bases. The CDR3 runs to 13 residues. Germline V gene sequence: CDR1 MNHNY, CDR2 SVGAGI (reference sequence). The CDR3 is CASSDTGNYGYTF. The CDR3 DNA reads TGTGCCAGCAGTGACACGGGCAACTATGGCTACACCTTC.

The chain is built from TRBV29-1 and TRBJ2-7, with a tentative D call TRBD2 (6 bases). CDR1 is SQVTM, CDR2 ANQGSEA, per germline. The CDR3 extends over 14 amino acids. The V end was cut by 4 bases, the J end by 6 bases, with 19 bases between. Here the CDR3 DNA reads TGCAGCGTTGCTAGCGTCTGGGAGCCCCGCGAGCAGTACTTC. Translation: CSVASVWEPREQYF.

The chain joins TRBV3-1 to TRBJ2-4, with D unresolved. Germline V gene data show CDR1 as LGHDT and CDR2 as YNNKEL (reference sequence). V dropped 0 bases and J dropped 7 bases, with 13 bases sitting between them. This CDR3 has 15 amino acids. The DNA of the CDR3 is TGTGCCAGCAGCCAAGATCTTGATAGCTCGAACATTCAGTACTTC. It specifies CASSQDLDSSNIQYF.

Concerning this clonotype: The CDR3 end shows no conserved phenylalanine or tryptophan, and so a read error is likely. The V gene is TRBV5-1, the J gene TRBJ1-2; the D is unclear. V lost 0 bases to trimming and J lost 2 bases, with 5 bases between them. The V gene's germline CDR1 is SGHRS and CDR2 YFSETQ. The CDR3 has 13 residues. The DNA of the CDR3 is TGCGCCAGCAGCTTGGACTTCAACTATGGCTACACCTCC. Translating gives CASSLDFNYGYTS.

The chain recombines TRBV19 with TRBJ1-2; possibly TRBD1 for D (6 bases). The CDR3 runs to 13 residues. The germline V gene has CDR1 LNHDA and CDR2 SQIVND (reference sequence). Trimming took 7 bases from V and 2 from J, leaving 11 bases between them. Here the CDR3 reads CASTDRKNYGYTF. Written as DNA, the CDR3 is TGTGCCAGTACCGACAGGAAAAACTATGGCTACACCTTC.

V usage is TRBV6-5 and J usage is TRBJ2-4; 7 positions match TRBD1. Losses at the gene ends were 5 bases for V and 13 bases for J; bases not matched to a gene: 8. In germline, CDR1 is MNHEY, CDR2 SVGAGI. This CDR3 spans 12 amino acids. DNA of the CDR3: TGTGCCAGCAGTAGACAGGGTCTGAGACAGTACTTC. Encoded protein: CASSRQGLRQYF.

The CDR3 sequence is CASSLDREGTQYF. CDR3 nucleotide sequence: TGCGCCAGCAGCTTGGATCGCGAGGGTACGCAGTATTTT. V usage is TRBV5-1 and J usage is TRBJ2-3; weak D call: TRBD2 (5 bases). The germline V gene encodes CDR1 SGHRS and CDR2 YFSETQ. The CDR3 is 13 residues long. V lost 0 bases and J lost 8, with 10 bases in between.

This clonotype was seen more than once but under ten times. J is TRBJ2-7 and V is TRBV20-1; D is unclear. This CDR3 is built from 14 residues. Germline V gene sequence: CDR1 DFQATT, CDR2 SNEGSKA (reference sequence). V shed 4 bases and J shed 3 bases, with 16 bases lying between them. CDR3 sequence: CSANKALGVYEQYF. CDR3 DNA: TGCAGTGCTAATAAGGCCCTAGGAGTCTACGAGCAGTACTTC.

The rearrangement uses TRBV15 and TRBJ2-1; D is uncertain. Germline assignment: CDR1 LNHNV and CDR2 YYDKDF (reference sequence). This CDR3 has 15 residues. V was shortened by 0 bases and J by 6 bases, with 12 bases between the two germline ends. CDR3 sequence (DNA): TGTGCCACCAGCAGAGATTTGGCAGGACCCAATGAGCAGTTCTTC. Its translation: CATSRDLAGPNEQFF.

As regards this clonotype: Just one base apart from a much larger clone, this may be a read error. CDR3 bases: TGCGCCAGCAGCTTGGAGGGGTTCAATGAGCAGTTCTTC. As protein: CASSLEGFNEQFF. The chain joins TRBV5-1 to TRBJ2-1, with D perhaps TRBD1 (5 bases). The CDR3 totals 13 residues. V lost 0 bases, J lost 6 bases, and 7 bases lay in between. Germline CDR1 and CDR2: SGHRS and YFSETQ.

This clonotype was seen a single time. The V call is TRBV5-4, the J call TRBJ1-4; D is unresolved. The V end was cut by 1 base, the J end by 3 bases, with 4 bases between. This CDR3 comprises 13 residues. From germline, CDR1 is SGHNT and CDR2 YYREEE (reference sequence). The CDR3 DNA sequence: TGTGCCAGCAGCTTGTCCGCTAATGAAAAACTGTTTTTT. Translation gives CASSLSANEKLFF. The full variable domain, in which reference TRBV5-4 and TRBJ1-4 provide the parts outside the CDR3, is ETGVTQSPTHLIKTRGQQVTLRCSSQSGHNTVSWYQQALGQGPQFIFQYYREEENGRGNFPPRFSGLQFPNYSSELNVNALELDDSALYLCASSLSANEKLFFGSGTQLSVL.